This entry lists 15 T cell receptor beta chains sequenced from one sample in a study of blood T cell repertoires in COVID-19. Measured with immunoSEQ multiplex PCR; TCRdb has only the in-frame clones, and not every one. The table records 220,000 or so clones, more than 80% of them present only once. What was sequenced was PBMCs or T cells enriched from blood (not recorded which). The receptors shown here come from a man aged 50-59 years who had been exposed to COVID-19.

CDR3 amino acids: CASSDWTGGTDNEQFF. CDR3 DNA sequence: TGTGCCAGCAGCGACTGGACAGGGGGCACGGACAATGAGCAGTTCTTC. The rearrangement links TRBV7-9 to TRBJ2-1; TRBD1 matches 11 bases. CDR1 is SEHNR and CDR2 is FQNEAQ in the germline V gene (reference sequence). CDR3 size: 16 residues. With V trimmed by 5 bases and J by 5 bases, 8 bases remained unmatched. Full variable domain (outside the CDR3, taken from reference TRBV7-9 and TRBJ2-1): DTGVSQNPRHKITKRGQNVTFRCDPISEHNRLYWYRQTLGQGPEFLTYFQNEAQLEKSRLLSDRFSAERPKGSFSTLEIQRTEQGDSAMYLCASSDWTGGTDNEQFFGPGTRLTVL.

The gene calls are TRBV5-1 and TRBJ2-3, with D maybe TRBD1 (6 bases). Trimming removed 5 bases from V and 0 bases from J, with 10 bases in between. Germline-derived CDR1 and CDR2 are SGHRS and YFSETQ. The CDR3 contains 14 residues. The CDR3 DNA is TGCGCCAGCAGGACCAGGGGAAGCACAGATACGCAGTATTTT. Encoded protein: CASRTRGSTDTQYF.

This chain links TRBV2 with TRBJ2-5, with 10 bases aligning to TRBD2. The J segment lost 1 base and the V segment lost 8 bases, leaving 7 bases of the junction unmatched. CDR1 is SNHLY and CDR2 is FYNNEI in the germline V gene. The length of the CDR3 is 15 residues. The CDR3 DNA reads TGTGCCAGCTTCCTAGCGGGGGCGAGCCAAGAGACCCAGTACTTC. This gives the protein CASFLAGASQETQYF.

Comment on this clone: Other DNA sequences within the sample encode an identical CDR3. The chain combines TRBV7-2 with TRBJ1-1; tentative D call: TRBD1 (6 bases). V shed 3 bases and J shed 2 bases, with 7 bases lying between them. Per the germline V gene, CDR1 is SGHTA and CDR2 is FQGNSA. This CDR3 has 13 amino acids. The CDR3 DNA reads TGTGCCAGCAGCTTGACAGGAAACACTGAAGCTTTCTTT. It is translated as CASSLTGNTEAFF.

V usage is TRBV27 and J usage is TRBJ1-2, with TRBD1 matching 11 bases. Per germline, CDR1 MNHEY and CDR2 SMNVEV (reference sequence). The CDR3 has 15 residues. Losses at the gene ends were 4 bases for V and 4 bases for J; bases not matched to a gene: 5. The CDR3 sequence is CASSSDRGQVYGYTF. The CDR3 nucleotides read TGTGCCAGCAGTTCGGACAGGGGGCAAGTCTATGGCTACACCTTC.

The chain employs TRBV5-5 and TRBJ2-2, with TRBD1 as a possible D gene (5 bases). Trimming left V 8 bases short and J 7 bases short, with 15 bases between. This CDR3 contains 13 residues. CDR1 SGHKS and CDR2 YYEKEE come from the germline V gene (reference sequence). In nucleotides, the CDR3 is TGTGCCAGTATCAGGGAAAGCCACGGGGAGCTGTTTTTT. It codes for CASIRESHGELFF.

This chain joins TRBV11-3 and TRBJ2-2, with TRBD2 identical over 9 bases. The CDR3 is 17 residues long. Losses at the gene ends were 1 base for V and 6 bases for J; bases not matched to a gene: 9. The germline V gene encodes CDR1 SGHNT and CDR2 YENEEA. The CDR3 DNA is TGTGCCAGCAGCTTAGGAGGGATAGCGGGAGTGGCCGGGGAGCTGTTTTTT. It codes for CASSLGGIAGVAGELFF. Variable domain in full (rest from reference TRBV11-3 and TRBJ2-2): EAGVVQSPRYKIIEKKQPVAFWCNPISGHNTLYWYLQNLGQGPELLIRYENEEAVDDSQLPKDRFSAERLKGVDSTLKIQPAELGDSAVYLCASSLGGIAGVAGELFFGEGSRLTVL.

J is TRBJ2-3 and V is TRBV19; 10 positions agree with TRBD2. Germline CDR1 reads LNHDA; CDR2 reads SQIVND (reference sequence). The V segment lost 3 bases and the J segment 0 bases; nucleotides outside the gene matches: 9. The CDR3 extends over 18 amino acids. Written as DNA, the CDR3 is TGTGCCAGTAGTATCGGGCTAGCGGGGGCCCCTAGCACAGATACGCAGTATTTT. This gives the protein CASSIGLAGAPSTDTQYF.

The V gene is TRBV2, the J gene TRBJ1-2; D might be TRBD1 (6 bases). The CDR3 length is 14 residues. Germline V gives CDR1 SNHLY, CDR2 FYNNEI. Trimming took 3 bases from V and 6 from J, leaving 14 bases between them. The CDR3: CASSDPGQGNGYTF. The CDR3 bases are TGTGCCAGCAGTGATCCAGGGCAGGGGAATGGCTACACCTTC.

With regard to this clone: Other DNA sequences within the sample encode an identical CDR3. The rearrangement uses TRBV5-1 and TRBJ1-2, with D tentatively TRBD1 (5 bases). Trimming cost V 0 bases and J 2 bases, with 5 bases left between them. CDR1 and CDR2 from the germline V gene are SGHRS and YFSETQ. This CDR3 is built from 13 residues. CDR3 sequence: CASSLGQNYGYTF. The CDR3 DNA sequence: TGCGCCAGCAGCTTGGGACAGAACTATGGCTACACCTTC.

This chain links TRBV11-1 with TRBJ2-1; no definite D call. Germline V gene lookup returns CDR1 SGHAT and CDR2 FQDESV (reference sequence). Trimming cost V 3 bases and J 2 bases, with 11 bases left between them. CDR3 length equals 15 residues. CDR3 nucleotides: TGTGCCAGCAGCTTCTCCCTCGCGACCTACAATGAGCAGTTCTTC. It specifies CASSFSLATYNEQFF.

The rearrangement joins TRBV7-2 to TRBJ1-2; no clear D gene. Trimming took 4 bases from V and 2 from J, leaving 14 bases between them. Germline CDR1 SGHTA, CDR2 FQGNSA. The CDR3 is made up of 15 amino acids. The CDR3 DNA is TGTGCCAGCAGCTCCCAGTTCTCGGAGAACTATGGCTACACCTTC. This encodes CASSSQFSENYGYTF.

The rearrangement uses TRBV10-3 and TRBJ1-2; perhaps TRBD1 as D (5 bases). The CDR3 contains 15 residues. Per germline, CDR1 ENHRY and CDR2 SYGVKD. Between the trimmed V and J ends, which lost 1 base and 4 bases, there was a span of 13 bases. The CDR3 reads CAISEFQGPTYGYTF. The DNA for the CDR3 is TGTGCCATCAGTGAGTTTCAGGGCCCTACCTATGGCTACACCTTC.

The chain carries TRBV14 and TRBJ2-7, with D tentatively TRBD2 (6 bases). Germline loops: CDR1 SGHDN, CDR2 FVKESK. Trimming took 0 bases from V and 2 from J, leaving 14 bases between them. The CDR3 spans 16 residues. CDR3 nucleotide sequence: TGTGCCAGCAGCCAAGAGAGACTAGGACGGACCTACGAGCAGTACTTC. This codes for CASSQERLGRTYEQYF.

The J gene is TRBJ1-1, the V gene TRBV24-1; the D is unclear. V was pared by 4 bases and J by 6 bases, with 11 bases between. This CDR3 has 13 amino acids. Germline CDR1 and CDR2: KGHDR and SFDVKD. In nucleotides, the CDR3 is TGTGCCACCAGTGACCCGGAGGCCGCTGAAGCTTTCTTT. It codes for CATSDPEAAEAFF.